The 21 T cell receptor beta chains given below trace back to one sample, sequenced in a study of cytomegalovirus exposure and HLA in healthy donors. The table came from immunoSEQ multiplex PCR; TCRdb's copy has only in-frame clones and leaves some out. The profile shows approximately 150,000 clones, approximately 88% of them singletons. Sequenced: PBMCs. The source of these receptors is a man between 18 and 35 years old in good health and CMV-seropositive.

This chain joins TRBV4-1 and TRBJ2-3; 7 nucleotides align to TRBD2. Germline V gene lookup returns CDR1 MGHRA and CDR2 YSYEKL. V lost 2 bases to trimming and J lost 2 bases; unmatched junction nucleotides: 7. The CDR3 totals 16 residues. The CDR3 loop is CASSQRLAGNTDTQYF. In DNA form, the CDR3 reads TGCGCCAGCAGCCAAAGACTAGCAGGAAACACAGATACGCAGTATTTT.

This rearrangement joins TRBV6-5 to TRBJ2-7; TRBD1 is a possible D gene (6 bases). The CDR3 runs to 13 residues. The germline V and J ends were trimmed by 7 bases and 5 bases, with 15 bases remaining between them. CDR1 and CDR2 from the germline V gene are MNHEY and SVGAGI. Here the CDR3 reads CASTMETGNEQYF. CDR3 in DNA: TGTGCCAGCACCATGGAAACAGGGAACGAGCAGTACTTC.

The J gene is TRBJ1-2, the V gene TRBV19, with unresolved D. CDR3 length: 15 amino acids. V lost 9 bases and J 4 bases, leaving 21 bases between the germline ends. Germline V gene sequence: CDR1 LNHDA, CDR2 SQIVND (reference sequence). CDR3 amino acids: CASTAERATFYGYTF. The CDR3 region has the DNA TGTGCCAGCACCGCCGAGCGAGCCACCTTCTATGGCTACACCTTC.

V gene TRBV7-2 combines with J gene TRBJ2-1; unclear D gene. CDR3 length: 18 amino acids. The germline CDR1 and CDR2 sequences are SGHTA and FQGNSA. V was shortened by 0 bases and J by 9 bases, with 24 bases between the two germline ends. CDR3 DNA: TGTGCCAGCAGCTTAGCAAAACTTGCCAACTCTCAAAGGAGTGAGCAGTTCTTC. The encoded protein is CASSLAKLANSQRSEQFF.

V gene TRBV6-5 combines with J gene TRBJ1-1, with 7 bases that match TRBD1. CDR1 is MNHEY and CDR2 is SVGAGI in the germline V gene. CDR3 length equals 13 residues. V trimming: 5 bases; J trimming: 5 bases; junction bases outside the gene matches: 5. In DNA form, the CDR3 reads TGTGCCAGCAGTGACAGGGTAGGAACTGAAGCTTTCTTT. Amino acid sequence: CASSDRVGTEAFF.

The chain joins TRBV19 to TRBJ2-2; 12 bases map to TRBD2. With V trimmed by 4 bases and J by 4 bases, 10 bases remained unmatched. This CDR3 spans 18 amino acids. CDR1 and CDR2 (germline): LNHDA, SQIVND (reference sequence). The CDR3 bases are TGTGCCAGTAGTACCAAGACTAGCGGGAGAAGTGGCACCGGGGAGCTGTTTTTT. Protein sequence: CASSTKTSGRSGTGELFF.

V usage is TRBV28 and J usage is TRBJ1-2; D gene unclear. This CDR3 has 12 residues. With 3 bases removed from V and 7 bases from J, the gap between germline ends came to 9 bases. CDR1 and CDR2 (germline): MDHEN, SYDVKM. The CDR3 DNA reads as TGTGCCAGCAGTTTCCGGCAGGTTGGCTACACCTTC. Encoded protein: CASSFRQVGYTF.

The J gene is TRBJ1-2, the V gene TRBV10-1, with 8 bases identical to TRBD1. This CDR3 spans 13 amino acids. The germline gives CDR1 WNHNN, CDR2 SYGVQD (reference sequence). The V segment lost 5 bases and the J segment 7 bases; nucleotides outside the gene matches: 6. The CDR3 sequence is CASSKDRELGYTF. DNA for the CDR3: TGCGCCAGCAGTAAGGACAGGGAACTTGGCTACACCTTC.

The V and J genes are TRBV18 and TRBJ2-4; 9 positions agree with TRBD1. Trimming took 2 bases from V and 7 from J; bases not matched to a gene: 6. Germline values: CDR1 KGHSH, CDR2 LQKENI. The CDR3 length is 15 residues. CDR3 amino acids: CASSPSATGGNIQYF. Written as DNA, the CDR3 is TGTGCCAGCTCACCATCGGCGACAGGGGGTAACATTCAGTACTTC.

This sequence joins TRBV7-6 and TRBJ2-6; D uncertain. CDR1 is SGHVS, CDR2 FNYEAQ, per germline. This CDR3 spans 14 amino acids. Between the trimmed V and J ends, which lost 2 bases and 1 base, there was a span of 3 bases. The CDR3 bases are TGTGCCAGCAGCTTATCGTCTGGGGCCAACGTCCTGACTTTC. As protein: CASSLSSGANVLTF.

V is TRBV7-2 and J is TRBJ2-7; tentative D call: TRBD2 (6 bases). Per the germline V gene, CDR1 is SGHTA and CDR2 is FQGNSA. Trimming removed 1 base from V and 12 bases from J, with 19 bases in between. The CDR3 sequence is 14 residues long. CDR3 region: CASSLGAGNLRGYF. CDR3 bases: TGTGCCAGCAGCTTAGGTGCGGGAAATCTACGGGGGTACTTC.

The rearrangement joins TRBV27 to TRBJ2-6; 11 bases line up with TRBD1. The length of the CDR3 is 17 residues. Germline V gene sequence: CDR1 MNHEY, CDR2 SMNVEV (reference sequence). With V trimmed by 6 bases and J by 1 base, 5 bases remained unmatched. Here the CDR3 DNA reads TGTGCCAGCAGACCCGGGACAGGGGGTTCTGGGGCCAACGTCCTGACTTTC. Residues: CASRPGTGGSGANVLTF.

This rearrangement joins TRBV11-2 to TRBJ1-2, with D possibly being TRBD1 (6 bases). The V gene's germline CDR1 is SGHAT and CDR2 FQNNGV. The CDR3 contains 17 residues. Trimming shortened V by 2 bases and J by 0 bases, and 16 bases separated the two germline ends. CDR3 sequence (DNA): TGTGCCAGCAGCTTAACCCAGGGGATGGGTGCTAACTATGGCTACACCTTC. This encodes CASSLTQGMGANYGYTF.

The chain couples TRBV18 to TRBJ1-1; TRBD1 matches at 8 bases. The ends lost 3 bases at V and 1 base at J; junction bases unmatched: 10. In germline, CDR1 is KGHSH, CDR2 LQKENI. The CDR3 consists of 17 residues. The CDR3 here is CASSPTLTGGANTEAFF. In DNA form, the CDR3 reads TGTGCCAGCTCACCTACACTTACAGGGGGGGCGAACACTGAAGCTTTCTTT.

The J gene is TRBJ2-7, the V gene TRBV28; 8 bases match TRBD1. There are 15 residues in the CDR3. V lost 6 bases to trimming and J lost 0 bases; unmatched junction nucleotides: 7. Germline loops: CDR1 MDHEN, CDR2 SYDVKM. The CDR3 region has the DNA TGTGCCAGCAGGGCAGGGGGCGCCTCCTCCTACGAGCAGTACTTC. Protein sequence: CASRAGGASSYEQYF.

The gene calls are TRBV6-1 and TRBJ2-5; 9 bases agree with TRBD2. Germline V lookup: CDR1 MNHNS, CDR2 SASEGT. V trimming: 10 bases; J trimming: 3 bases; junction bases outside the gene matches: 6. The length of the CDR3 is 13 residues. CDR3 sequence (DNA): TGTGCCACCTTTCCTAGCGGGAAAGAGACCCAGTACTTC. It is translated as CATFPSGKETQYF.

The J gene is TRBJ1-2, the V gene TRBV11-2; possible D gene TRBD1, 6 bases. Trimming removed 5 bases from V and 3 bases from J, with 13 bases in between. The germline gives CDR1 SGHAT, CDR2 FQNNGV. The CDR3 length is 14 residues. The chain's CDR3 is CASSPTDRDYGYTF. The CDR3 coding sequence is TGTGCCAGCAGCCCTACGGACAGAGACTATGGCTACACCTTC.

The chain employs TRBV5-1 and TRBJ1-4, with D perhaps matching TRBD1 (6 bases). Between the trimmed V and J ends, which lost 0 bases and 5 bases, there was a span of 8 bases. CDR1 is SGHRS and CDR2 is YFSETQ in the germline V gene. This CDR3 is 14 amino acids long. CDR3 residues: CASSLAGVNEKLFF. Written as DNA, the CDR3 is TGCGCCAGCAGCTTGGCAGGGGTGAATGAAAAACTGTTTTTT. Full variable domain (remainder filled in from reference TRBV5-1 and TRBJ1-4): KAGVTQTPRYLIKTRGQQVTLSCSPISGHRSVSWYQQTPGQGLQFLFEYFSETQRNKGNFPGRFSGRQFSNSRSEMNVSTLELGDSALYLCASSLAGVNEKLFFGSGTQLSVL.

The chain links TRBV14 to TRBJ2-1; TRBD1 matches at 9 bases. V dropped 4 bases and J dropped 13; count of bases not matched to a gene: 11. There are 14 residues in the CDR3. The germline V gene encodes CDR1 SGHDN and CDR2 FVKESK. The chain's CDR3 is CASSLVSPGQGQFF. The CDR3 DNA reads TGTGCCAGCAGCCTCGTTTCCCCGGGACAGGGCCAGTTCTTC.

As to this clone: A much larger clone lies one base from this, so it may be a read error. The V and J genes are TRBV11-2 and TRBJ1-1, with a tentative D call TRBD1 (6 bases). Trimming pared 5 bases from V and 0 bases from J, leaving 7 bases between. This CDR3 contains 13 residues. In germline, CDR1 is SGHAT, CDR2 FQNNGV. The CDR3 spells CASSTGLNTEAFF. CDR3 coding DNA: TGTGCCAGCAGCACAGGGTTGAACACTGAAGCTTTCTTT.

This clone was seen just once. V is TRBV5-6 and J is TRBJ1-1; 9 bases are a match to TRBD1. The germline V gene has CDR1 SGHDT and CDR2 YYEEEE. The ends lost 4 bases at V and 4 bases at J; junction bases unmatched: 5. The CDR3 extends over 14 amino acids. The CDR3 DNA sequence: TGTGCCAGCAGCCCTGGGACAGGGAGCACTGAAGCTTTCTTT. Amino acids: CASSPGTGSTEAFF.